These 9 T cell receptor beta chains share one sample of origin, sequenced in a study of pediatric ulcerative colitis. Produced via immunoSEQ multiplex PCR; TCRdb's table is partial and in-frame only. The sample has under 45,000 clones, 75% to 90% seen once; the top ten hold roughly 25%. Sequencing input: blood. The source is a girl between 5 and 17 years old with moderate ulcerative colitis.

This clone has a single count. The V gene is TRBV7-8, the J gene TRBJ2-7, with 9 bases matching TRBD1. CDR1 SGHVS and CDR2 FQNEAQ come from the germline V gene. V gave up 2 bases and J gave up 3 bases; unmatched junction bases: 2. This CDR3 comprises 14 residues. The CDR3 DNA reads as TGTGCCAGCAGCTTAATGGGACAGGGCTACGAGCAGTACTTC. Protein: CASSLMGQGYEQYF.

The genes are TRBV14 and TRBJ1-3; unclear D gene. Trimming left V 2 bases short and J 8 bases short, with 10 bases between. The germline gives CDR1 SGHDN, CDR2 FVKESK. This CDR3 spans 13 amino acids. The CDR3 loop reads CASSQRRADTIYF. The CDR3 DNA reads TGTGCCAGCAGCCAACGAAGGGCGGACACCATATATTTT.

The chain links TRBV6-1 to TRBJ2-7; 10 bases line up with TRBD2. Germline-derived CDR1 and CDR2 are MNHNS and SASEGT. This CDR3 region has 15 residues. Germline trimming cut 3 bases from V and 4 bases from J; bases unmatched to any gene: 6. This CDR3 reads CASSEGSGGRYEQYF. In DNA form, the CDR3 reads TGTGCCAGCAGTGAGGGTAGCGGGGGGAGATACGAGCAGTACTTC.

In this sample, this clone turned up a few times. The gene calls are TRBV2 and TRBJ1-4; D gene unclear. The germline V gene encodes CDR1 SNHLY and CDR2 FYNNEI. Trimming cost V 1 base and J 8 bases, with 14 bases left between them. There are 15 residues in the CDR3. CDR3 amino acids: CASSEGVALSEKLFF. The DNA for the CDR3 is TGTGCCAGCAGTGAAGGGGTAGCTTTAAGCGAAAAACTGTTTTTT.

The chain is built from TRBV29-1 and TRBJ1-2; D is unclear. The CDR3 is made up of 14 amino acids. The germline V gene encodes CDR1 SQVTM and CDR2 ANQGSEA. V lost 5 bases to trimming and J lost 5 bases, with 18 bases between them. CDR3 DNA: TGCAGCGTTTCTCAGACAAGGGTTATGTATGGCTACACCTTC. Translating gives CSVSQTRVMYGYTF.

J is TRBJ1-4 and V is TRBV29-1; perhaps TRBD1 as D (5 bases). V was pared by 2 bases and J by 8 bases, with 12 bases between. The CDR3 has 13 residues. From germline, CDR1 is SQVTM and CDR2 ANQGSEA. The CDR3 here is CSVERRGGEKLFF. In nucleotides, the CDR3 is TGCAGCGTTGAACGGAGGGGAGGGGAAAAACTGTTTTTT.

The chain combines TRBV5-1 with TRBJ2-1, with D tentatively TRBD2 (5 bases). Trimming left V 4 bases short and J 4 bases short, with 18 bases between. The germline gives CDR1 SGHRS, CDR2 YFSETQ. This CDR3 has 16 residues. The CDR3 is CASSPKWGAVYNEQFF. Written as DNA, the CDR3 is TGCGCCAGCAGCCCAAAGTGGGGAGCGGTATACAATGAGCAGTTCTTC.

The chain employs TRBV7-2 and TRBJ1-2; 8 bases agree with TRBD1. CDR1 is SGHTA and CDR2 is FQGNSA in the germline V gene. Unmatched junction bases numbered 3, after V lost 5 bases and J lost 4 bases. This CDR3 is 13 amino acids long. CDR3 coding DNA: TGTGCCAGCAGCGTGACAGGGGCCTATGGCTACACCTTC. Its protein product is CASSVTGAYGYTF.

Written as DNA, the CDR3 is TGTGCCAGCAGTTCTCAGGACGGAATATACGAGCAGTACTTC. Amino acids: CASSSQDGIYEQYF. The chain employs TRBV27 and TRBJ2-7, with D uncertain. The CDR3 spans 14 residues. Germline V lookup: CDR1 MNHEY, CDR2 SMNVEV (reference sequence). Trimming stripped 4 bases from V and 4 bases from J, with 14 bases between.